Below are 2 T cell receptor beta chains sequenced from a single sample in a study of blood T cell repertoires in COVID-19. Data came from immunoSEQ multiplex PCR; TCRdb stores just in-frame clones and leaves some out. The sample includes about 87,000 clones, around 86% of them seen just once. Input material: peripheral blood. Receptors originate from a woman of 80 years or more with acute or convalescent COVID-19.

This clone was counted once. CDR3 bases: TGTGCCAGCAGCCTCACCATCGACAGAAACGGAAACACCATATATTTT. This sequence encodes CASSLTIDRNGNTIYF. V gene TRBV5-8 combines with J gene TRBJ1-3; a weak D match, TRBD1 (5 bases). Germline V lookup: CDR1 SGHTS, CDR2 YDEGEE. This CDR3 is built from 16 residues. Trimming took off 4 bases at V and 4 bases at J, with 18 bases between the two ends.

This clone was seen a single time. J is TRBJ2-1 and V is TRBV5-1, with TRBD2 matching over 13 bases. The CDR3 extends over 15 amino acids. CDR1 and CDR2 from the germline V gene are SGHRS and YFSETQ. The V gene end was trimmed by 3 bases and the J gene end by 7 bases; junction bases not matched to a gene: 4. CDR3 residues: CASSSGLAGPNEQFF. The CDR3, as DNA: TGCGCCAGCAGCTCGGGACTAGCGGGGCCAAATGAGCAGTTCTTC. The whole variable domain, filled in from reference TRBV5-1 and TRBJ2-1, reads KAGVTQTPRYLIKTRGQQVTLSCSPISGHRSVSWYQQTPGQGLQFLFEYFSETQRNKGNFPGRFSGRQFSNSRSEMNVSTLELGDSALYLCASSSGLAGPNEQFFGPGTRLTVL.